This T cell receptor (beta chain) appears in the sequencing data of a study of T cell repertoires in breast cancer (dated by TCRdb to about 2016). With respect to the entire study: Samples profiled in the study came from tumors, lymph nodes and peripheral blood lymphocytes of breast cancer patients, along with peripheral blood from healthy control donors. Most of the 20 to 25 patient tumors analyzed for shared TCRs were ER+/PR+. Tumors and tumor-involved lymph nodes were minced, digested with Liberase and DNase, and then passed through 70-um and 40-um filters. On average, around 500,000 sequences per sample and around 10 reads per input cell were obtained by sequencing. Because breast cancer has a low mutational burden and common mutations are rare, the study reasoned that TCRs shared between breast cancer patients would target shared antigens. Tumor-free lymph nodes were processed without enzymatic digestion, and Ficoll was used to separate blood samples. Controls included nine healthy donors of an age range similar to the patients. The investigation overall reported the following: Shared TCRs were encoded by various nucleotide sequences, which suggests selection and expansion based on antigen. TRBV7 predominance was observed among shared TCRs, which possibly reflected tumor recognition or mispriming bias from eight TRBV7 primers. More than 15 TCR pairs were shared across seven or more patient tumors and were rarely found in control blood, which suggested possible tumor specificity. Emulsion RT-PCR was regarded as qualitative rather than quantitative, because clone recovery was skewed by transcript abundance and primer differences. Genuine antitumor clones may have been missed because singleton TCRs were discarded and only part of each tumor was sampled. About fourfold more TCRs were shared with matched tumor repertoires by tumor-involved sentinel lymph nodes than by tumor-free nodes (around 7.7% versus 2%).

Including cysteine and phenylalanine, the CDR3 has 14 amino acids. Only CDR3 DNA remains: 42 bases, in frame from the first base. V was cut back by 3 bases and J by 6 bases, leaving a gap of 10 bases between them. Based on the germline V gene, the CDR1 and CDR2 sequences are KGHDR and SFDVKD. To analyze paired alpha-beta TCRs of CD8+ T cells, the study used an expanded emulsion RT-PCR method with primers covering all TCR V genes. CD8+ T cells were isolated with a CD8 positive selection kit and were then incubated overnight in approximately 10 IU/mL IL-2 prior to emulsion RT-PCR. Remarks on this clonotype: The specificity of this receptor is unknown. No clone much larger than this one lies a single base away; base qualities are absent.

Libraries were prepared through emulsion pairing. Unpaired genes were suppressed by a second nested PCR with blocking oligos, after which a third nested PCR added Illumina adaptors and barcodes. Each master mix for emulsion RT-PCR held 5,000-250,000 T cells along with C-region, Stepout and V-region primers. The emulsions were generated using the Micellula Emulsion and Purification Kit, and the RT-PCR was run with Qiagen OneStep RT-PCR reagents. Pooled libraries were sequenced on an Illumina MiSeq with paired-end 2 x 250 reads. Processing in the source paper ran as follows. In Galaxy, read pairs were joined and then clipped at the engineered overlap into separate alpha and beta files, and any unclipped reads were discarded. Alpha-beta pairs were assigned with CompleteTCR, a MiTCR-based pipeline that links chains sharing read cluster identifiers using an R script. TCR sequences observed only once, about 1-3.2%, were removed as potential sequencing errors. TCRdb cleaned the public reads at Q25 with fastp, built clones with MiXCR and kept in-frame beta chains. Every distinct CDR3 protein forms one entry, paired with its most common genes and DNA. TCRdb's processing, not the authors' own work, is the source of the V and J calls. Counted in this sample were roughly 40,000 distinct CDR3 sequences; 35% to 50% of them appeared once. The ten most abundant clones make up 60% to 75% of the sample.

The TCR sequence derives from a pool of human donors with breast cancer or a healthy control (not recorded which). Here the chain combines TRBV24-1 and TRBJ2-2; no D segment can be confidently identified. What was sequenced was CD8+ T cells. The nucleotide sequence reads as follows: TGTGCCACCAGTGATCCCGCAGGAGCCGGGGAGCTGTTTTTT. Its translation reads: CATSDPAGAGELFF.